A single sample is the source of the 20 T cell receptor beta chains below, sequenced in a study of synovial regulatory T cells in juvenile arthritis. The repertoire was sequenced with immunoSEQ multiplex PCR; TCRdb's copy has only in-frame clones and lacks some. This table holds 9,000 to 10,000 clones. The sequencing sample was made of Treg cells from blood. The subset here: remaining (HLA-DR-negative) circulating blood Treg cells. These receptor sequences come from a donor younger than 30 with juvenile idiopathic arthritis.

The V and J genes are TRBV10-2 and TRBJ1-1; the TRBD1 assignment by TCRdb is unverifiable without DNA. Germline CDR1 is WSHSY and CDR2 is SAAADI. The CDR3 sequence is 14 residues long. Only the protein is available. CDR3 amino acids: CASRARAMNTEAFF.

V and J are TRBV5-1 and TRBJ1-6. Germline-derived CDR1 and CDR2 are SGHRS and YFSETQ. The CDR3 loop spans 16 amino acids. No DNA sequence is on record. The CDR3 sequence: CASSLESVSYNSPLHF.

CDR3 region: CAISEVAGPNTGELFF. The genes are TRBV10-3 and TRBJ2-2; TCRdb's D call, TRBD2, is unchecked because there is no DNA. CDR1 and CDR2 (germline): ENHRY, SYGVKD. The CDR3 is made up of 16 amino acids. There is no recorded DNA.

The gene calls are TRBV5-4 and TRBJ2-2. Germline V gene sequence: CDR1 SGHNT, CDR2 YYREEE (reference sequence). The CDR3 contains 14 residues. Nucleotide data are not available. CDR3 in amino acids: CASSLEVKTGELFF.

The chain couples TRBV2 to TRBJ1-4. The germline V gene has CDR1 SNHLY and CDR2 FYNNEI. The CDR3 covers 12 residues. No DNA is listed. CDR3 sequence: CASSTTNEKLFF.

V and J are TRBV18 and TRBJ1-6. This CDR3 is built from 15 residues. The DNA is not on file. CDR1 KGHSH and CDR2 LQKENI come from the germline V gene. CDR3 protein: CASSPIRFGDSPLHF.

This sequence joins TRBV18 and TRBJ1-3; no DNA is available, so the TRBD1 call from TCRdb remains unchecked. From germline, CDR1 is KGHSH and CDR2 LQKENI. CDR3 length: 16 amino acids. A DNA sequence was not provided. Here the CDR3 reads CASSPLQQGTGNTIYF.

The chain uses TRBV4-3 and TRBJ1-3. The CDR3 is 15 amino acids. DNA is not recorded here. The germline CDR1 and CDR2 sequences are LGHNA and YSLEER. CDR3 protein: CASSQERFSGNTIYF.

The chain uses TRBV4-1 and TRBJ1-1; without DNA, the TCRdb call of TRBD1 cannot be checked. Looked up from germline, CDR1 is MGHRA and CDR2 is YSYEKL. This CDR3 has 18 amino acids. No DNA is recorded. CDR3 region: CASSQLPPGQATNTEAFF.

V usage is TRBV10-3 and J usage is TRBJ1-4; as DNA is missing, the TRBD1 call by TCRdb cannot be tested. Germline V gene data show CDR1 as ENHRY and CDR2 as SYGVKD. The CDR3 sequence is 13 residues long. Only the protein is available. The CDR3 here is CAIRERTAEKLFF.

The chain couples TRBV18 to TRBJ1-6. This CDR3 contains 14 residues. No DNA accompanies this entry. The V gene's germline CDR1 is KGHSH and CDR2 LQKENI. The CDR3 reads CASSPAGLPSPLHF.

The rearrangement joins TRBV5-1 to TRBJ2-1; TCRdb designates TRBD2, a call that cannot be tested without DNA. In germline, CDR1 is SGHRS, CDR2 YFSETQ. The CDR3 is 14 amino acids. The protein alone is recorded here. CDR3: CASSPGLGHNEQFF.

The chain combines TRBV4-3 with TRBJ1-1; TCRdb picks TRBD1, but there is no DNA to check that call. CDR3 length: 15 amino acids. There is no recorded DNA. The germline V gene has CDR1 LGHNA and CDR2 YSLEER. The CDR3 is CASSQTQGGYTEAFF.

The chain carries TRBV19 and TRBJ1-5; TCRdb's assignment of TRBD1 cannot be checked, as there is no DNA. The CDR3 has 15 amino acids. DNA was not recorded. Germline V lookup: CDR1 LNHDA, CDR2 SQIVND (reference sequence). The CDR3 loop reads CASSIRQRSNQPQHF.

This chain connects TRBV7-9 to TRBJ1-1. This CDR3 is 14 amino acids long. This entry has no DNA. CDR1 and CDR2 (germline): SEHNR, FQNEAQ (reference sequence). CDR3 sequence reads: CASSFRPMNTEAFF.

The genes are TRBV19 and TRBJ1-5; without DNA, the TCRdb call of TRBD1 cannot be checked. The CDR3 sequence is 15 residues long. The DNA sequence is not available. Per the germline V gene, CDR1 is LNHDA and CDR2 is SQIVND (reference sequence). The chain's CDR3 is CASSMTPGVRQPQHF. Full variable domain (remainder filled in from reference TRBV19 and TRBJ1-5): DGGITQSPKYLFRKEGQNVTLSCEQNLNHDAMYWYRQDPGQGLRLIYYSQIVNDFQKGDIAEGYSVSREKKESFPLTVTSAQKNPTAFYLCASSMTPGVRQPQHFGDGTRLSIL.

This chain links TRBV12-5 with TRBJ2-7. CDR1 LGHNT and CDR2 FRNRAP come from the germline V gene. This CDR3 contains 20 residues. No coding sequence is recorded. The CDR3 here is CASGFPTGGQGKGASYEQYF.

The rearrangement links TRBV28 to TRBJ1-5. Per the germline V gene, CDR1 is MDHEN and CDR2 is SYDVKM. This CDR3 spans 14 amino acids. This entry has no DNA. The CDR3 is CASSFGGSNQPQHF.

The chain's CDR3 is CASRTGGSYEQYF. The chain employs TRBV6-4 and TRBJ2-7; the D gene TCRdb calls, TRBD1, cannot be checked with no DNA. This CDR3 spans 13 amino acids. No DNA sequence is on record. The V gene's germline CDR1 is MRHNA and CDR2 SNTAGT.

The CDR3 protein is CASSLVQGGTEAFF. The rearrangement uses TRBV11-2 and TRBJ1-1; the TCRdb D gene call, TRBD1, has no DNA to confirm it. CDR3 length: 14 residues. DNA is not on record. The V gene's germline CDR1 is SGHAT and CDR2 FQNNGV.